The T cell receptor (beta chain) described here comes from a study of beta chain features in type 1 diabetes. The study reverse transcribed the entire isolated RNA, so it sequenced expressed TCRB transcripts. It was found that naive, central memory and regulatory T cell samples averaged roughly 3.5 million reads. The assay was immunoSEQ multiplex PCR, and TCRdb's table has in-frame clones only and misses some. The table records 60,000 or so clones, around 63% of them present only once. Germline CDR1 and CDR2: KGHSH and LQKENI. The CDR3 has 14 residues. V lost 6 bases and J 5 bases, leaving 17 bases between the germline ends.

The sequencing sample was made of Tregs from blood. The chain couples TRBV18 to TRBJ2-7; D is possibly TRBD1 (5 bases). The clonotype comes from a woman aged 18 to 35 in good health. The chain's CDR3 is CASSISQGVNEQYF. DNA of the CDR3: TGTGCCAGCTCTATCTCGCAGGGTGTCAACGAGCAGTACTTC.